This TCR beta chain emerged from a study of blood T cell repertoires in COVID-19. Looking at the study overall: From the United States, Italy and Spain came samples of acute and convalescent COVID-19. Nucleic acid was either cDNA or gDNA, and it came from T cells, B-cell-depleted T cells, or PBMCs.

Per the original data handling: Amplifying reference gene primers gave estimates of nucleated cell counts. Produced via immunoSEQ multiplex PCR; TCRdb's table is partial and in-frame only. The DNA gave D and trimming, while V, J and clone size come from that table. Of under 80,000 clones listed, 86% were seen once; the top ten hold under 20%. The sample consisted of peripheral blood. This clonotype was sampled from a man aged 80 or over in a cohort sampled during active COVID-19.

The CDR3: CASSPQGNGITGELFF. Written as DNA, the CDR3 is TGTGCCAGCAGCCCCCAGGGAAACGGAATCACCGGGGAGCTGTTTTTT. The V gene is TRBV7-2, the J gene TRBJ2-2, with D maybe TRBD1 (5 bases). Per the germline V gene, CDR1 is SGHTA and CDR2 is FQGNSA. CDR3 size: 16 residues. V was pared by 5 bases and J by 4 bases, with 17 bases between.